This T cell receptor (beta chain) originates from a study of T cell clonality in common variable immunodeficiency. Germline CDR1 and CDR2: SNHLY and FYNNEI. This CDR3 is 15 amino acids long. Study conclusions and caveats: Shared TCRbeta clones were fewer between CVID subjects than controls.

About this clone: The target antigen is unknown. The sequence runs out 3 residues before the end of the CDR3; the remainder is reconstructed from the germline J gene.

Profiled with immunoSEQ multiplex PCR; TCRdb holds only in-frame clones, not every one. In total the sample includes 39,000 or so clones, none of them seen once. What was sequenced was peripheral blood mononuclear cells. The V and J genes are TRBV2 and TRBJ2-3, with D possibly matching TRBD1 (5 bases). This sequence originates from a person aged 18 to 70 in good health. The CDR3 sequence is CASSEGRRVDQPQYF. The sequenced CDR3 bases are TGTGCCAGCAGTGAAGGTCGCAGGGTGGATCAGCCG.